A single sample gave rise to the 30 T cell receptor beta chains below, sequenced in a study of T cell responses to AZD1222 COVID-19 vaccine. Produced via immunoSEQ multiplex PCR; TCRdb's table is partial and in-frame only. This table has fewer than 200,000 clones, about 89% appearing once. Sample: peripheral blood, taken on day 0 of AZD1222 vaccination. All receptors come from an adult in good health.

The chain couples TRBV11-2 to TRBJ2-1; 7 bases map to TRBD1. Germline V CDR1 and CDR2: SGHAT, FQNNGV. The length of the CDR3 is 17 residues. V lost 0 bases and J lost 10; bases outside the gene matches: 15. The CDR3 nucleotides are TGTGCCAGCAGCTTAGATTTCGGGACAGAAGCTTGGGTCGAGCAGTTCTTC. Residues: CASSLDFGTEAWVEQFF.

The CDR3 loop is CASSQDDLVSSGNTIYF. CDR3 DNA sequence: TGCGCCAGCAGCCAAGATGACCTGGTGAGCTCTGGAAACACCATATATTTT. The chain couples TRBV4-3 to TRBJ1-3, with no clear D. Trimming shortened V by 0 bases and J by 0 bases, and 12 bases separated the two germline ends. The CDR3 runs 17 residues. Germline CDR1 LGHNA, CDR2 YSLEER.

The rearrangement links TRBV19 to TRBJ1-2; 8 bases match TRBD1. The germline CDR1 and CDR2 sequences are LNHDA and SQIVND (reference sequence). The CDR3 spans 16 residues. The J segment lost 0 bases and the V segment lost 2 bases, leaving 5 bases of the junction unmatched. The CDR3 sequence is CASSISSTGANYGYTF. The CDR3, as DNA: TGTGCCAGTAGTATATCATCGACAGGGGCTAACTATGGCTACACCTTC.

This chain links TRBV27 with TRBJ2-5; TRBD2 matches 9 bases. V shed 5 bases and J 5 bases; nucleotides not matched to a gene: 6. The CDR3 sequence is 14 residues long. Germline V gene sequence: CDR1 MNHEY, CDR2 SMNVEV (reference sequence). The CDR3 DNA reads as TGTGCCAGCAGTCCACTGGGACTAGCCGAGACCCAGTACTTC. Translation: CASSPLGLAETQYF.

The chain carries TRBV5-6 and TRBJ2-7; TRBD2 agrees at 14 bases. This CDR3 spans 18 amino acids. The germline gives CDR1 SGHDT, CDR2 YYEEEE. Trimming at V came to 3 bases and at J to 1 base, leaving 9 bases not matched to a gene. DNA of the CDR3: TGTGCCAGCAGCTCGGCGACTAGCGGGAGGGCATGGTCCTACGAGCAGTACTTC. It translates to CASSSATSGRAWSYEQYF.

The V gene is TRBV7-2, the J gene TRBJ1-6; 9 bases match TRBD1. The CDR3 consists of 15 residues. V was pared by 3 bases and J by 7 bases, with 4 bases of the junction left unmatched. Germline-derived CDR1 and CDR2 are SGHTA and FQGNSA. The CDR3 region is CASSFQTGGNSPLHF. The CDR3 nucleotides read TGTGCCAGCAGCTTCCAGACAGGGGGAAATTCACCCCTCCACTTT. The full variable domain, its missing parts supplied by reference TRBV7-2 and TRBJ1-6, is GAGVSQSPSNKVTEKGKDVELRCDPISGHTALYWYRQSLGQGLEFLIYFQGNSAPDKSGLPSDRFSAERTGGSVSTLTIQRTQQEDSAVYLCASSFQTGGNSPLHFGNGTRLTVT.

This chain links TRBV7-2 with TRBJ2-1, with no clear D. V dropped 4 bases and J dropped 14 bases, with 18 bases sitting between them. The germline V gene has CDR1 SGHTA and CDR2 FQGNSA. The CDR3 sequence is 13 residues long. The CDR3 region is CASSSSWGSSEFF. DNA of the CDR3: TGTGCCAGCAGCTCATCTTGGGGATCCTCGGAGTTCTTC. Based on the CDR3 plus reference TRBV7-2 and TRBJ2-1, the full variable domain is GAGVSQSPSNKVTEKGKDVELRCDPISGHTALYWYRQSLGQGLEFLIYFQGNSAPDKSGLPSDRFSAERTGGSVSTLTIQRTQQEDSAVYLCASSSSWGSSEFFGPGTRLTVL.

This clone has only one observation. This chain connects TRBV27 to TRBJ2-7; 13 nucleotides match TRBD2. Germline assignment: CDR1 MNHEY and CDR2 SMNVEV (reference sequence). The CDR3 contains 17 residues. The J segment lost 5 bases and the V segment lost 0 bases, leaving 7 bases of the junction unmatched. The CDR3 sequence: CASSLSISTSGRNEQYF. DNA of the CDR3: TGTGCCAGCAGTTTATCCATTTCGACTAGCGGGAGGAACGAGCAGTACTTC.

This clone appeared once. As DNA, the CDR3 is TGTGCCAGCAGCCCCATTAACGGGAGGGGTAATACGCAGTATTTT. It yields the protein CASSPINGRGNTQYF. The V call is TRBV11-3, the J call TRBJ2-3; TRBD2 matches 8 bases. Trimming cost V 5 bases and J 7 bases; bases outside gene matches: 11. The CDR3 totals 15 residues. The germline gives CDR1 SGHNT, CDR2 YENEEA.

The DNA of the CDR3 is TGTGCCAGCAGCTTAGAAGTCGGGGACGCAGGTTACACCATATATTTT. Protein product: CASSLEVGDAGYTIYF. The chain recombines TRBV7-6 with TRBJ1-3, with a weak D call TRBD1 (5 bases). Germline CDR1 reads SGHVS; CDR2 reads FNYEAQ. This CDR3 comprises 16 residues. V lost 1 base and J lost 8, with 18 bases in between.

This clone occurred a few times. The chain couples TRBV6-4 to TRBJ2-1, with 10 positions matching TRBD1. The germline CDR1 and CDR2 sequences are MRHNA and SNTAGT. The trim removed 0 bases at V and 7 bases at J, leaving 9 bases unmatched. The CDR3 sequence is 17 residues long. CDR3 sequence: CASSDSIRDRGRNEQFF. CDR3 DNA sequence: TGTGCCAGCAGTGACTCTATCCGGGACAGGGGAAGAAATGAGCAGTTCTTC.

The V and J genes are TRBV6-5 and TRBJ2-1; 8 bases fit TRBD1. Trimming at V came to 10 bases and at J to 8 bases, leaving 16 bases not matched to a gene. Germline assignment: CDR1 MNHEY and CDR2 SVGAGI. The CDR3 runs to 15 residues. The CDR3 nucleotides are TGTGCCACTTCAGGGGGCGACGCGGGAAACCATGAGCAGTTCTTC. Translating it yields CATSGGDAGNHEQFF.

This chain's CDR3 is CASSYERESPGTEAFF. The CDR3 DNA reads as TGTGCCAGCAGCTATGAGAGGGAGAGCCCGGGCACTGAAGCTTTCTTT. V gene TRBV7-8 combines with J gene TRBJ1-1; D is undetermined. Germline lookup yields CDR1 SGHVS and CDR2 FQNEAQ. The CDR3 loop spans 16 amino acids. The ends were cut back, 4 bases at V and 4 bases at J, with 19 bases in the middle.

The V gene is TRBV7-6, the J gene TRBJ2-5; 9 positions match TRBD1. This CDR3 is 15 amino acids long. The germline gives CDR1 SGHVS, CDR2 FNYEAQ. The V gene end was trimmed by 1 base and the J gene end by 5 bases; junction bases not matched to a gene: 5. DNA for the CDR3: TGTGCCAGCAGCTTAGACACAGGGGGCACGGAGACCCAGTACTTC. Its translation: CASSLDTGGTETQYF.

This CDR3 is CASSRIFRTSYEQYF. As DNA, the CDR3 is TGTGCCAGCAGTCGAATCTTCCGAACCTCCTACGAGCAGTACTTC. This sequence joins TRBV28 and TRBJ2-7; the D is unclear. Germline CDR1 is MDHEN and CDR2 is SYDVKM. The CDR3 runs 15 residues. With 5 bases removed from V and 0 bases from J, the gap between germline ends came to 14 bases.

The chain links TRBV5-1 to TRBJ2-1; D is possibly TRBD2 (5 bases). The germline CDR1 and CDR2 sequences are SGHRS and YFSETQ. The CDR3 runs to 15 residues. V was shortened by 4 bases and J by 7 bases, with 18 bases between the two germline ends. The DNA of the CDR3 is TGCGCCAGCAGCCGAGAGCTAGGAAGACTAAATGAGCAGTTCTTC. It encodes CASSRELGRLNEQFF.

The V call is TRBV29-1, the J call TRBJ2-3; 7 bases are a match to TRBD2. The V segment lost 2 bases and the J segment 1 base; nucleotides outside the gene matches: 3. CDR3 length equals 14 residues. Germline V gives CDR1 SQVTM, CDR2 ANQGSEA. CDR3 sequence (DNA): TGCAGCGTTGAATATCTAGCGGGCACAGATACGCAGTATTTT. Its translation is CSVEYLAGTDTQYF.

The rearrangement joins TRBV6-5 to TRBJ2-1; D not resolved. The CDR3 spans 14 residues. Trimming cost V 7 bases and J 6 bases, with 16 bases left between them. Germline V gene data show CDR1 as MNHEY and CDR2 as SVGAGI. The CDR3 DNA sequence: TGTGCCAGCACCGGTGGCTTTTGGATCAATGAGCAGTTCTTC. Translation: CASTGGFWINEQFF.

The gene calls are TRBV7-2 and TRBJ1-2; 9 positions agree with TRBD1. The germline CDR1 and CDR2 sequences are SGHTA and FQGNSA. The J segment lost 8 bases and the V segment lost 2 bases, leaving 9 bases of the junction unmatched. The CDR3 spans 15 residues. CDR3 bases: TGTGCCAGCAGCTTACTCATAGGGACAGGGACCGGCTACACCTTC. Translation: CASSLLIGTGTGYTF.

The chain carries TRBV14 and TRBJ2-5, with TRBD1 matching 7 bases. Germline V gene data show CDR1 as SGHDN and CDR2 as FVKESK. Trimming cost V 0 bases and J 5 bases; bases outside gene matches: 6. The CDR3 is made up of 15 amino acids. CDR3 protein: CASSQDQGVFETQYF. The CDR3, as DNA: TGTGCCAGCAGCCAAGATCAGGGGGTTTTTGAGACCCAGTACTTC.

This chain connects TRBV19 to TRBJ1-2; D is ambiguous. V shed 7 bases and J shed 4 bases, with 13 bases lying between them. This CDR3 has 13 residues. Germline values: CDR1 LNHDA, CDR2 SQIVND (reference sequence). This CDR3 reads CASTVGRAYGYTF. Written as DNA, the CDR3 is TGTGCCAGTACTGTCGGAAGAGCCTATGGCTACACCTTC.

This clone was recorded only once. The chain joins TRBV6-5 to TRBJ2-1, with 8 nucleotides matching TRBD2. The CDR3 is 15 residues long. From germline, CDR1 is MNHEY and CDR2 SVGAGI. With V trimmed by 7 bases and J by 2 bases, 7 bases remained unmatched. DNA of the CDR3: TGTGCCAGCACCGAAAGTAGCGGGGCCTACAATGAGCAGTTCTTC. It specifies CASTESSGAYNEQFF.

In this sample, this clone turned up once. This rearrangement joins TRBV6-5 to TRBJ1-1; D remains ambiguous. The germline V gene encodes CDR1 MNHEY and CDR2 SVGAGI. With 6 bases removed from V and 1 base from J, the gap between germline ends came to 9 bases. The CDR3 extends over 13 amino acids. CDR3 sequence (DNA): TGTGCCAGCAGGCCCTGGCGGAACACTGAAGCTTTCTTT. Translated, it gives CASRPWRNTEAFF.

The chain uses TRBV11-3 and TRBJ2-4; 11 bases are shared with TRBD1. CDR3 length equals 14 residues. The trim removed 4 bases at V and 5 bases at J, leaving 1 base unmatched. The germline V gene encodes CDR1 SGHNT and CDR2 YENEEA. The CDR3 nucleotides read TGTGCCAGCAGCTCGGGACAGGGGGAAAACATTCAGTACTTC. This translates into CASSSGQGENIQYF.

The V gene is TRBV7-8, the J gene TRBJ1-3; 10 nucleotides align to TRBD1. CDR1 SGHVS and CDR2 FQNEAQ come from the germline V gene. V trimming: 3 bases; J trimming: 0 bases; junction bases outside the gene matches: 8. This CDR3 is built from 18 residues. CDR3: CASSLRPGQGPSGNTIYF. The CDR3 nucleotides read TGTGCCAGCAGCTTGAGGCCGGGACAGGGGCCCTCTGGAAACACCATATATTTT. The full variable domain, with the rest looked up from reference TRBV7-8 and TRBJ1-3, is GAGVSQSPRYKVAKRGQDVALRCDPISGHVSLFWYQQALGQGPEFLTYFQNEAQLDKSGLPSDRFFAERPEGSVSTLKIQRTQQEDSAVYLCASSLRPGQGPSGNTIYFGEGSWLTVV.

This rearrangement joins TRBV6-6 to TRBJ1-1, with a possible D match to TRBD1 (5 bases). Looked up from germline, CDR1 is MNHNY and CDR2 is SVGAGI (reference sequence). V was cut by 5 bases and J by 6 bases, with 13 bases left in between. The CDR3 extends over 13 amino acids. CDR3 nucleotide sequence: TGTGCCAGCAGTCCACGGGGGTACGCTGAAGCTTTCTTT. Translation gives CASSPRGYAEAFF.

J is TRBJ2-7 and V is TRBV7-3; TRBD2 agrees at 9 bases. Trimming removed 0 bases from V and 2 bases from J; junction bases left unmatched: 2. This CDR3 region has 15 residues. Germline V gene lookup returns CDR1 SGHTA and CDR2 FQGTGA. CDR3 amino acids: CASSLTTSGPYEQYF. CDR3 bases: TGTGCCAGCAGCTTAACGACTAGCGGCCCCTACGAGCAGTACTTC.

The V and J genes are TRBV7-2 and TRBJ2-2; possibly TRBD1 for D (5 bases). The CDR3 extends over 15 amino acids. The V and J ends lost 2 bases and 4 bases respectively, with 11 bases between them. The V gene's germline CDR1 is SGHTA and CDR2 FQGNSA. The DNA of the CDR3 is TGTGCCAGCAGCTTAATGGGGCAGGTCACCGGGGAGCTGTTTTTT. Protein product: CASSLMGQVTGELFF.

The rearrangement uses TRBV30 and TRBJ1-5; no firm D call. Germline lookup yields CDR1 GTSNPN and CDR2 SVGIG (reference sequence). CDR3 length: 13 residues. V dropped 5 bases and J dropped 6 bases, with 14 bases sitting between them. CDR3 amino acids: CAWGAGVGQPQHF. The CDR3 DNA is TGTGCCTGGGGCGCGGGTGTGGGTCAGCCCCAGCATTTT.

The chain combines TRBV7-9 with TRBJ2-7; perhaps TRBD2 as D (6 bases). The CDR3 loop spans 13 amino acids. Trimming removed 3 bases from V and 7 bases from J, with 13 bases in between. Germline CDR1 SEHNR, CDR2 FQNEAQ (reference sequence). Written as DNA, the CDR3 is TGTGCCAGCAGCTTCGATGGTGGGGGGGAGCAGTACTTC. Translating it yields CASSFDGGGEQYF.